This entry lists 31 T cell receptor beta chains sequenced from one sample in a study of blood T cell repertoires in COVID-19. Using immunoSEQ multiplex PCR, the repertoire was profiled, and TCRdb retains in-frame clones only, with some absent. This table has 250,000 to 300,000 clones, 88% appearing once. The sequenced sample was PBMCs or T cells enriched from blood (not recorded which). These receptors came from a woman aged 55-70 years in a cohort exposed to, infected with or recovered from COVID-19 (not recorded which).

This chain uses TRBV29-1 with TRBJ1-3, with a possible D match to TRBD1 (5 bases). Germline V gene data show CDR1 as SQVTM and CDR2 as ANQGSEA. Trimming cost V 4 bases and J 4 bases, with 14 bases left between them. The CDR3 sequence is 14 residues long. The CDR3: CSVVVEAGGNTIYF. CDR3 nucleotide sequence: TGCAGCGTTGTTGTGGAAGCAGGGGGAAACACCATATATTTT.

The genes are TRBV9 and TRBJ2-7; D is unclear. The ends were cut back, 0 bases at V and 2 bases at J, with 6 bases in the middle. The CDR3 loop spans 13 amino acids. The germline V gene encodes CDR1 SGDLS and CDR2 YYNGEE. The CDR3 sequence is CASSVGTTYEQYF. DNA for the CDR3: TGTGCCAGCAGCGTAGGTACTACCTACGAGCAGTACTTC.

The chain is built from TRBV6-4 and TRBJ1-5; D is perhaps TRBD1 (5 bases). Trimming took 4 bases from V and 0 from J, leaving 19 bases between them. The CDR3 is 18 residues long. The germline V gene has CDR1 MRHNA and CDR2 SNTAGT. The DNA of the CDR3 is TGTGCCAGCAGTGTAAGACGGCCAAAGGGGATTAGCAATCAGCCCCAGCATTTT. This sequence encodes CASSVRRPKGISNQPQHF.

V and J are TRBV9 and TRBJ2-3; weak D call: TRBD2 (6 bases). V lost 4 bases and J 1 base, leaving 10 bases between the germline ends. This CDR3 is 14 amino acids long. Germline V gives CDR1 SGDLS, CDR2 YYNGEE. CDR3: CASSMTSGTDTQYF. DNA for the CDR3: TGTGCCAGCAGCATGACTAGTGGCACAGATACGCAGTATTTT.

The J gene is TRBJ1-3, the V gene TRBV11-2; D is undetermined. V was shortened by 2 bases and J by 5 bases, with 10 bases between the two germline ends. CDR3 length: 14 amino acids. Germline CDR1 SGHAT, CDR2 FQNNGV. DNA of the CDR3: TGTGCCAGCAGCTTAAGTAGCCGTCGAAACACCATATATTTT. It encodes CASSLSSRRNTIYF.

J is TRBJ2-3 and V is TRBV3-1 (or the pseudogene TRBV3-2); D gene ambiguous. V lost 3 bases and J 4 bases, leaving 11 bases between the germline ends. Germline loops: CDR1 LGHDT, CDR2 YNNKEL (reference sequence). The CDR3 is 14 amino acids. Written as DNA, the CDR3 is TGTGCCAGCAGCCACCCCAGCAGCGCAGATACGCAGTATTTT. Translated, it gives CASSHPSSADTQYF.

This clone was detected only once. The gene calls are TRBV14 and TRBJ2-3; 10 positions agree with TRBD2. The ends lost 0 bases at V and 4 bases at J; junction bases unmatched: 7. Germline CDR1 reads SGHDN; CDR2 reads FVKESK. The CDR3 loop spans 17 amino acids. This CDR3 is CASSQDRSLAGADTQYF. The CDR3 DNA sequence: TGTGCCAGCAGCCAAGATAGGAGCCTAGCGGGAGCAGATACGCAGTATTTT.

This clone was counted a few times. V and J are TRBV5-4 and TRBJ2-2; D unclear. CDR3 size: 14 residues. The ends were cut back, 0 bases at V and 0 bases at J, with 3 bases in the middle. Germline V gene sequence: CDR1 SGHNT, CDR2 YYREEE (reference sequence). CDR3 nucleotides: TGTGCCAGCAGCTTGGAGCCGAACACCGGGGAGCTGTTTTTT. It codes for CASSLEPNTGELFF. Combining the CDR3 with reference TRBV5-4 and TRBJ2-2 gives the whole variable domain ETGVTQSPTHLIKTRGQQVTLRCSSQSGHNTVSWYQQALGQGPQFIFQYYREEENGRGNFPPRFSGLQFPNYSSELNVNALELDDSALYLCASSLEPNTGELFFGEGSRLTVL.

The V gene is TRBV27, the J gene TRBJ2-1; tentatively, D is TRBD2 (5 bases). V was clipped by 2 bases and J by 8 bases, with 13 bases between them. Germline loops: CDR1 MNHEY, CDR2 SMNVEV (reference sequence). There are 14 residues in the CDR3. CDR3 in DNA: TGTGCCAGCAGTTTAATGAACGGGAATGATGAGCAGTTCTTC. This encodes CASSLMNGNDEQFF.

The CDR3 here is CASSHGGAQPQHF. The DNA for the CDR3 is TGTGCCAGCAGCCATGGGGGGGCCCAGCCCCAGCATTTT. This sequence joins TRBV7-2 and TRBJ1-5; D possibly corresponds to TRBD1 (6 bases). V lost 5 bases, J lost 7 bases, and 12 bases lay in between. The CDR3 has 13 residues. CDR1 SGHTA and CDR2 FQGNSA come from the germline V gene.

The rearrangement uses TRBV27 and TRBJ2-1, with 8 bases fitting TRBD1. The CDR3 consists of 17 residues. Germline CDR1 is MNHEY and CDR2 is SMNVEV (reference sequence). V was clipped by 8 bases and J by 2 bases; unmatched bases: 14. Written as DNA, the CDR3 is TGTGCCAGCGTCCGGACAGGGCGTGTCGGTGCCTACAATGAGCAGTTCTTC. Translating it yields CASVRTGRVGAYNEQFF.

The genes are TRBV28 and TRBJ2-3; TRBD1 matches at 8 bases. CDR1 and CDR2 (germline): MDHEN, SYDVKM. The V segment lost 6 bases and the J segment 5 bases; nucleotides outside the gene matches: 16. The CDR3 is 17 amino acids. CDR3 coding DNA: TGTGCCAGCAGCCGCACCCCCCCAGGGACAGGTGGAGATACGCAGTATTTT. Amino acid sequence: CASSRTPPGTGGDTQYF.

The count of this clone is one. A read error may account for a junction end that differs from germline. The chain has TRBV3-1 (or the pseudogene TRBV3-2) and TRBJ2-4; 7 bases line up with TRBD1. Germline-derived CDR1 and CDR2 are LGHDT and YNNKEL (reference sequence). This CDR3 contains 15 residues. CDR3 amino acids: CASSQVSRGFPGMNF. The CDR3 bases are TGTGCCAGCAGCCAAGTTTCCAGGGGGTTCCCCGGGATGAACTTC.

V gene TRBV7-3 combines with J gene TRBJ1-2, with 8 bases fitting TRBD1. There are 14 residues in the CDR3. J was trimmed by 3 bases and V by 5 bases; bases with no gene match: 5. CDR1 is SGHTA, CDR2 FQGTGA, per germline. CDR3 sequence reads: CASSPQTGDYGYTF. The CDR3 DNA reads TGTGCCAGCAGCCCCCAGACAGGGGACTATGGCTACACCTTC.

The chain combines TRBV2 with TRBJ2-3; a possible D gene is TRBD2 (6 bases). This CDR3 region has 15 residues. Trimming took 4 bases from V and 4 from J, leaving 15 bases between them. Germline CDR1 and CDR2: SNHLY and FYNNEI. The CDR3 nucleotides read TGTGCCAGCAGTGCAGCGGGCTCGGGGGCAGATACGCAGTATTTT. Translating gives CASSAAGSGADTQYF.

V is TRBV19 and J is TRBJ2-2; the D is unclear. CDR3 length: 14 residues. Trimming stripped 1 base from V and 5 bases from J, with 8 bases between. Per the germline V gene, CDR1 is LNHDA and CDR2 is SQIVND (reference sequence). The CDR3 protein is CASSIGLVTGELFF. In DNA, the CDR3 is TGTGCCAGTAGTATAGGTCTAGTAACCGGGGAGCTGTTTTTT.

This clone came up once. The chain links TRBV21-1 to TRBJ2-7; the D call TRBD1 from the table was never checked on the DNA. TRBV21-1 is a listed pseudogene. The CDR3 is made up of 17 amino acids. The CDR3 region has the DNA TGTGCCAGCAGCAAACGCCGCCTTGCAGGGCCTCCCCACGAGCAGTACTTC. The encoded protein is CASSKRRLAGPPHEQYF.

The chain links TRBV27 to TRBJ2-1; TRBD2 matches 11 bases. Germline V CDR1 and CDR2: MNHEY, SMNVEV (reference sequence). With 1 base clipped from V and 7 bases from J, the junction kept 3 bases outside the gene matches. The CDR3 extends over 15 amino acids. CDR3 sequence (DNA): TGTGCCAGCAGTTTATATAGCGGGAGGGAGAATGAGCAGTTCTTC. This codes for CASSLYSGRENEQFF.

The chain couples TRBV23-1 to TRBJ2-2; TRBD1 matches 7 bases. TRBV23-1 is assigned to the ORF class and has an uncertain function. V gave up 7 bases and J gave up 6 bases; unmatched junction bases: 11. CDR3 length: 15 residues. This chain's CDR3 is CASKLEDRLPGELFF. CDR3 DNA sequence: TGCGCCAGCAAATTGGAGGACAGGCTCCCCGGGGAGCTGTTTTTT.

This chain links TRBV7-8 with TRBJ2-7, with 10 bases matching TRBD1. The CDR3 loop spans 15 amino acids. The germline V gene encodes CDR1 SGHVS and CDR2 FQNEAQ. Losses at the gene ends were 5 bases for V and 2 bases for J; bases not matched to a gene: 6. CDR3 DNA: TGTGCCAGCAGCCACGGGACAGGGGAGGCCTACGAGCAGTACTTC. Translating it yields CASSHGTGEAYEQYF. Drawing the rest from reference TRBV7-8 and TRBJ2-7, the complete variable domain is GAGVSQSPRYKVAKRGQDVALRCDPISGHVSLFWYQQALGQGPEFLTYFQNEAQLDKSGLPSDRFFAERPEGSVSTLKIQRTQQEDSAVYLCASSHGTGEAYEQYFGPGTRLTVT.

The V and J genes are TRBV29-1 and TRBJ2-7, with 8 bases lining up with TRBD1. This CDR3 has 12 residues. Germline CDR1 and CDR2: SQVTM and ANQGSEA. The junction had 11 bases not matched to a gene; V was cut back by 7 bases and J by 9 bases. The DNA of the CDR3 is TGCAGCGCAGTATCGGACAGGGCGCCGCAGTACTTC. Its protein is CSAVSDRAPQYF.

V gene TRBV28 combines with J gene TRBJ2-1; TRBD2 is a possible D gene (6 bases). V shed 7 bases and J shed 4 bases, with 17 bases lying between them. The CDR3 extends over 15 amino acids. Germline V gene lookup returns CDR1 MDHEN and CDR2 SYDVKM. CDR3 in amino acids: CASNDAGPTYNEQFF. The CDR3 DNA reads TGTGCCAGCAACGACGCGGGGCCTACGTACAATGAGCAGTTCTTC.

This clone has a single count. The chain joins TRBV5-8 to TRBJ1-2; D ambiguous. Between the trimmed V and J ends, which lost 4 bases and 3 bases, there was a span of 7 bases. CDR1 is SGHTS and CDR2 is YDEGEE in the germline V gene. This CDR3 has 12 amino acids. CDR3 protein: CASSRRDYGYTF. The CDR3 DNA follows: TGTGCCAGCAGCCGACGGGACTATGGCTACACCTTC.

The V and J genes are TRBV13 and TRBJ2-1; TRBD1 aligns across 9 bases. Germline loops: CDR1 PRHDT, CDR2 FYEKMQ (reference sequence). The ends lost 5 bases at V and 4 bases at J; junction bases unmatched: 6. The CDR3 consists of 15 residues. The DNA of the CDR3 is TGTGCCAGCAGCCCCACCGGGACAGGGTACAATGAGCAGTTCTTC. It encodes CASSPTGTGYNEQFF.

The chain carries TRBV30 and TRBJ1-6, with TRBD1 as a possible D gene (5 bases). V was shortened by 8 bases and J by 7 bases, with 15 bases between the two germline ends. Germline lookup yields CDR1 GTSNPN and CDR2 SVGIG (reference sequence). This CDR3 comprises 13 residues. The CDR3 coding sequence is TGTGCCGGCAGGGTGGGGTTGAATTCACCCCTCCACTTT. Translating gives CAGRVGLNSPLHF.

This sequence joins TRBV28 and TRBJ2-1; 7 nucleotides match TRBD2. Trimming at V came to 3 bases and at J to 0 bases, leaving 2 bases not matched to a gene. The CDR3 covers 15 residues. Germline lookup yields CDR1 MDHEN and CDR2 SYDVKM. CDR3 in amino acids: CASSLGLPSYNEQFF. As DNA, the CDR3 is TGTGCCAGCAGTTTGGGACTACCCTCCTACAATGAGCAGTTCTTC.

This chain uses TRBV7-8 with TRBJ2-3, with 7 bases lining up with TRBD1. The CDR3 length is 15 residues. The germline V gene encodes CDR1 SGHVS and CDR2 FQNEAQ. With V trimmed by 2 bases and J by 0 bases, 2 bases remained unmatched. The CDR3 nucleotides read TGTGCCAGCAGCTTATGGGACAGAAGCACAGATACGCAGTATTTT. Protein product: CASSLWDRSTDTQYF.

This CDR3 reads CASSRTSGVRGYEQYF. CDR3 DNA: TGTGCCAGCAGCCGCACTAGCGGTGTTAGGGGCTACGAGCAGTACTTC. This chain uses TRBV7-3 with TRBJ2-7; 8 bases line up with TRBD2. J was trimmed by 3 bases and V by 5 bases; bases with no gene match: 12. Germline V gives CDR1 SGHTA, CDR2 FQGTGA. This CDR3 contains 16 residues.

This clone was detected once. V is TRBV10-3 and J is TRBJ2-1; 11 positions match TRBD2. With V trimmed by 1 base and J by 4 bases, 3 bases remained unmatched. The CDR3 length is 16 residues. Per germline, CDR1 ENHRY and CDR2 SYGVKD. DNA for the CDR3: TGTGCCATCAGTGAGTACGGGACTAGCGGTTACAATGAGCAGTTCTTC. This sequence encodes CAISEYGTSGYNEQFF.

V is TRBV5-1 and J is TRBJ1-4; TRBD1 matches 8 bases. The V gene end was trimmed by 4 bases and the J gene end by 3 bases; junction bases not matched to a gene: 5. CDR1 and CDR2 from the germline V gene are SGHRS and YFSETQ. The CDR3 runs to 15 residues. CDR3 in amino acids: CASSGQGWANEKLFF. The CDR3 coding sequence is TGCGCCAGCAGCGGACAGGGTTGGGCTAATGAAAAACTGTTTTTT.

The J gene is TRBJ2-7, the V gene TRBV11-2; tentative D call: TRBD2 (6 bases). CDR1 is SGHAT and CDR2 is FQNNGV in the germline V gene. Trimming took 2 bases from V and 3 from J, leaving 20 bases between them. CDR3 length equals 17 residues. In nucleotides, the CDR3 is TGTGCCAGCAGCTTATCGGAAGGGACTCGGAGAAACTACGAGCAGTACTTC. This translates into CASSLSEGTRRNYEQYF.